The T cell receptor beta chain under discussion was sequenced for a study of blood T cells in healthy people across ages. From germline, CDR1 is LGHNA and CDR2 YSLEER. V gave up 3 bases and J gave up 3 bases; unmatched junction bases: 6. The CDR3 covers 17 residues. Primers used in a second PCR of roughly 6 to 11 cycles were a sample-barcoded 5' primer and a J-beta primer mix. Individual samples furnished no less than 3 million CDR3-containing paired-end reads apiece. MiXCR was run by TCRdb on the 5' RACE reads, yielding one entry per CDR3 protein. Of about 1.4 million distinct CDR3 sequences listed, roughly 64% are singletons.

This clonotype originated in a man aged 18 to 29 in good health. Source material: blood. The chain links TRBV4-3 to TRBJ2-2; 11 positions match TRBD2. The CDR3 DNA sequence: TGCGCCAGCAGCCATGATAGCGGGGGGGGGTACACCGGGGAGCTGTTTTTT. Its protein product is CASSHDSGGGYTGELFF.